This T cell receptor (beta chain) is from a study of T cells in Graves' hyperthyroidism and ophthalmopathy. Findings and limits, study-wide: The model forecast ophthalmopathy, anticipating it by a median about 7 months before onset.

This clonotype appeared a few times. What it binds is unknown. The diagnostic basis comprised clinical symptoms, serum thyroxine and TRAb, thyroid ultrasound and orbital computed tomography. The germline V and J ends were trimmed by 2 bases and 7 bases, with 12 bases remaining between them. This CDR3 region has 14 residues. RNA transcripts were the template for amplifying TCR beta CDR3 regions. In the first-round RT-PCR of the TCR CDR3, the HTBI primer set was used. Via MiXCR, TCRdb re-called the multiplex PCR reads, giving one row per CDR3 protein. Of about 500,000 distinct CDR3 sequences listed, around 15% were seen once; the top ten hold about 18%.

The sequence derives from a woman between 18 and 29 years old with Graves' hyperthyroidism. The sequencing sample was made of blood. V usage is TRBV6-7 and J usage is TRBJ2-1; possibly TRBD2 for D (5 bases). TRBV6-7 is marked as an open reading frame, function uncertain. This chain's CDR3 is CASSYHTRGNEQFF. The CDR3 DNA sequence: TGTGCCAGCAGTTACCACACCAGAGGGAATGAGCAGTTCTTC.